This is a list of T cell receptor beta chains from one sample in a study of blood T cell repertoires in COVID-19. Profiling relied on immunoSEQ multiplex PCR, and the TCRdb table lists in-frame clones only, not all of them. The sample has 230,000 or so clones, approximately 80% seen once. Sample: peripheral blood. Receptors were obtained from a woman at least 80 years old with COVID-19, enrolled during active disease. Both conserved end residues are part of each CDR3. The order of the fields is D gene, clone size, J gene, V gene, CDR3 DNA, CDR3 protein. A D gene is named only where the DNA matches it firmly. Clone sizes are given selectively: once, few, many, or a class where the clone is expanded.

>-|-|TRBJ2-7|TRBV28
TGTGCCAGCACCCCCATGACATATAACTACGAGCAGTACTTC
CASTPMTYNYEQYF
>-|-|TRBJ1-3|TRBV6-6
TGTGCCAGCAACCTACAGGGAGGGGGAAACACCATATATTTT
CASNLQGGGNTIYF
>TRBD2|-|TRBJ2-7|TRBV6-6
TGTGCCAGCACCCAGCGGGGGGGGGACGAGCAGTACTTC
CASTQRGGDEQYF
>-|few|TRBJ1-6|TRBV7-3
TGTGCCAGCAGCTTAGTCCGAGGAAATTCACCCCTCCACTTT
CASSLVRGNSPLHF
>TRBD1|-|TRBJ1-5|TRBV19
TGTGCCAGTGGGCACAGGGGAGAGGGCAATCAGCCCCAGCATTTT
CASGHRGEGNQPQHF
>-|-|TRBJ2-7|TRBV5-1
TGCGCCAGCAGCTATAAATTGGACAGCTTCGAGCAGTACTTC
CASSYKLDSFEQYF
>-|-|TRBJ1-4|TRBV19
TGTGCCAGTACTCCCGGGGACACATATGAAAAACTGTTTTTT
CASTPGDTYEKLFF
>-|-|TRBJ2-1|TRBV14
TGTGCCAGCAGCCAATCCGGCGGGATGGGTTACAATGAGCAGTTCTTC
CASSQSGGMGYNEQFF
>TRBD1|-|TRBJ1-2|TRBV5-8
TGTGCCAGCATTCCCAACAGGGGGAACTATGGCTACACCTTC
CASIPNRGNYGYTF
>TRBD1|-|TRBJ1-1|TRBV6-6
TGTGCCAGCAGTTCACAGGGGATTGGGGCTGAAGCTTTCTTT
CASSSQGIGAEAFF
>TRBD2|-|TRBJ2-7|TRBV28
TGTGCCAGCAGTCGATCGCCAGGGAGGGGCTTCTACGAGCAGTACTTC
CASSRSPGRGFYEQYF
>-|-|TRBJ2-1|TRBV3-1/TRBV3-2
TGTGCCAGCAGCCAAAGAGATGAGCAGTTCTTC
CASSQRDEQFF
>-|-|TRBJ2-2|TRBV6-4
TGTGCCAGCAGTGTCATCACGAACACCGGGGAGCTGTTTTTT
CASSVITNTGELFF
>-|-|TRBJ2-4|TRBV5-1
TGCGCCAGCAGCTTGGCCGGAGCCAAAAACATTCAGTACTTC
CASSLAGAKNIQYF
>-|few|TRBJ1-2|TRBV18
TGTGCCAGCTCACCTTCTGGGGGCGGCTATGGCTACACCTTC
CASSPSGGGYGYTF
>TRBD1|few|TRBJ1-6|TRBV5-1
TGCGCCAGCAGCTTAACGGGACAGGATTATAATTCACCCCTCCACTTT
CASSLTGQDYNSPLHF
>TRBD1|-|TRBJ1-1|TRBV5-1
TGCGCCAGCAGCTTCGGCAGGGGGGCTGAAGCTTTCTTT
CASSFGRGAEAFF
>-|-|TRBJ1-1|TRBV20-1
TGCAGTGAACGGAGCGGCACTGAAGCTTTCTTT
CSERSGTEAFF
>TRBD2|-|TRBJ2-2|TRBV2
TGTGCCAGCAGTGGGAGGACTAGCATCACCGGGGAGCTGTTTTTT
CASSGRTSITGELFF
>-|-|TRBJ1-3|TRBV14
TGTGCCAGCAGCCAAGAAAGATGGGGGCACAGGGTCGGAAACACCATATATTTT
CASSQERWGHRVGNTIYF
>-|-|TRBJ1-3|TRBV27
TGTGCCAGCAAGAGCTCTGGAAACACCATATATTTT
CASKSSGNTIYF
>-|once|TRBJ2-5|TRBV5-8
TGTGCCAGCAGCTTCGTAGGGGGAGAGACCCAGTACTTC
CASSFVGGETQYF
>-|-|TRBJ2-2|TRBV10-2
TGCGCCAGCGGACTTCGGGGAAACACCGGGGAGCTGTTTTTT
CASGLRGNTGELFF
>TRBD2|-|TRBJ2-5|TRBV11-2
TGTGCAAGCGGGGGGCAAGAGACCCAGTACTTC
CASGGQETQYF
>TRBD1|few|TRBJ2-7|TRBV6-1
TGTGCCAGCAGTGCTCGGTCACAGGGGGGCCGGCCCTACGAGCAGTACTTC
CASSARSQGGRPYEQYF
>-|-|TRBJ1-2|TRBV2
TGTGCCAGCACTCTTTCAGGGGTCACAACGTATGGCTACACCTTC
CASTLSGVTTYGYTF
>TRBD1|-|TRBJ2-2|TRBV5-1
TGCGCCAGCAGCTTAGGGACAGTCCCCGCCGGGGAGCTGTTTTTT
CASSLGTVPAGELFF
>TRBD2|-|TRBJ2-3|TRBV9
TGTGCCAGCAGCGTAGGACTAGCGGGAGCGGTGACAGATACGCAGTATTTT
CASSVGLAGAVTDTQYF
>-|-|TRBJ1-1|TRBV10-1
TGCGCCAGCAGCCGACAGCTGAACACTGAAGCTTTCTTT
CASSRQLNTEAFF
>-|-|TRBJ1-1|TRBV18
TGTGCCAGCTCAGCGAAGACGGGGAGCACTGAAGCTTTCTTT
CASSAKTGSTEAFF
>-|-|TRBJ2-1|TRBV29-1
TGCAGCGTCCGGACAGCCTACCCCGGGGATGAGCAGTTCTTC
CSVRTAYPGDEQFF
>TRBD1|-|TRBJ1-4|TRBV10-2
TGCGCCACCACGGACAGGGGAAGGGCAGACCTGTTTTTT
CATTDRGRADLFF
>-|-|TRBJ1-3|TRBV3-1/TRBV3-2
TGTGCCAGCAGCCAAGACCCCATGGGGAGATCCTTGGCCTCTGGAAACACCATATATTTT
CASSQDPMGRSLASGNTIYF
>TRBD1|-|TRBJ1-1|TRBV18
TGTGCCAGCTCACTCGACTCGGGACAGGGCACTGAAGCTTTCTTT
CASSLDSGQGTEAFF
>-|few|TRBJ2-1|TRBV24-1
TGTGCCACATCTATCGGGAGAAGCTCCTACAATGAGCAGTTCTTC
CATSIGRSSYNEQFF
>-|-|TRBJ1-2|TRBV28
TGTGCCAGCCAGAAGAGGGAACCCCGGGTCTACACCTTC
CASQKREPRVYTF